This entry concerns a single TCR beta chain. The antigen is not known. The sample originates from a study of PD-1 blockade in mismatch repair-deficient tumors. Overall study context: All were previously treated, progressing patients with some twelve mismatch repair-deficient cancer types.

With V trimmed by 3 bases and J by 1 base, 11 bases remained unmatched. This CDR3 is 18 amino acids long. CDR1 MDHEN and CDR2 SYDVKM come from the germline V gene. Using immunoSEQ multiplex PCR, the repertoire was profiled, and TCRdb retains in-frame clones only, with some absent. The repertoire consists of about 130,000 clones, with 88% occurring once and the leading ten covering roughly 10%. Study-level points and caveats: Tumor-resident clones, often absent from pretreatment blood, expanded after pembrolizumab and then contracted.

The TCR comes from an adult with mismatch repair-deficient cancer. The source was peripheral blood, collected approximately 72 weeks after starting pembrolizumab. This chain links TRBV28 with TRBJ2-2; 7 bases line up with TRBD1. Here the CDR3 reads CASSFPLDRAWNTGELFF. DNA of the CDR3: TGTGCCAGCAGTTTTCCCCTTGACAGGGCATGGAACACCGGGGAGCTGTTTTTT.